This T cell receptor beta chain was captured in a study of cytomegalovirus exposure and HLA in healthy donors. About the study: Earlier, 95 million to 140 million unique TCR beta sequences were recovered from around 200 million T cells by an analysis.

V was shortened by 3 bases and J by 0 bases, with 11 bases between the two germline ends. This CDR3 region has 16 residues. CDR1 and CDR2 from the germline V gene are MDHEN and SYDVKM. The PCR used 60 Vbeta and 13 Jbeta primers. TCRdb's copy holds only in-frame clones and misses some; the assay was immunoSEQ multiplex PCR. The sample has under 200,000 clones, around 82% seen once. J is TRBJ2-2 and V is TRBV28; a weak D match, TRBD2 (5 bases). This receptor was obtained from a man aged 55-75 years in good health and CMV-seronegative. Sample: PBMCs. The CDR3 here is CASSFLAKSNTGELFF. The CDR3 DNA is TGTGCCAGCAGTTTCTTAGCGAAATCGAACACCGGGGAGCTGTTTTTT.